This TCR beta chain was recovered during a study of shared clonotypes between healthy human individuals. Some clones are missing from TCRdb's copy, which holds only in-frame ones; the method was immunoSEQ multiplex PCR. The table includes 2 million to 3 million clones, 80% to 95% detected once. With V trimmed by 6 bases and J by 4 bases, 8 bases remained unmatched. The CDR3 is made up of 14 amino acids. The germline V gene encodes CDR1 MGHRA and CDR2 YSYEKL. The study, taken as a whole, reports: Among the subsets, naive ones generally showed larger estimated richness than memory ones. Non-shared clonotypes had lower generation probabilities than clonotypes shared by all four sorted-subset donors.

Notes on this clone: Its target is not known.

This sequence joins TRBV4-1 and TRBJ2-7, with 8 bases lining up with TRBD1. The TCR sequence derives from a man younger than 35 in good health. Some clones in this sample may be carry-over from other donors' samples. The sequenced material came from naive CD4+ T cells from PBMCs. Noted subset: CD45RA+ positively selected. CDR3 sequence reads: CASSPRDRLYEQYF. The CDR3, as DNA: TGCGCCAGCAGTCCCCGGGACAGGCTGTACGAGCAGTACTTC.